The TCR beta chain under discussion was sequenced for a study of ipilimumab plus nivolumab after autologous stem cell transplantation. The overall study: The myeloma cohort included high-risk transplant-naive patients and patients relapsing within 3 years of a first autologous transplant.

Checkpoint therapy with ipilimumab 1 mg/kg began 14 to 28 days after transplant. This CDR3 region has 14 residues. Trimming stripped 0 bases from V and 2 bases from J, with 7 bases between. Sequenced by immunoSEQ multiplex PCR; TCRdb stores in-frame clones only, minus some. In the table there are about 40,000 clones, 80% to 95% of which are singletons. The rearrangement links TRBV23-1 to TRBJ2-5; D is unclear. TRBV23-1 is known as an ORF, though its function is uncertain. The TCR sequence derives from a male donor with multiple myeloma. This specimen was PBMCs, taken in a trial of ipilimumab plus nivolumab as post-transplant consolidation. CDR3 coding DNA: TGCGCCAGCAGTCAATCCTACAGTCAAGAGACCCAGTACTTC. It codes for CASSQSYSQETQYF.